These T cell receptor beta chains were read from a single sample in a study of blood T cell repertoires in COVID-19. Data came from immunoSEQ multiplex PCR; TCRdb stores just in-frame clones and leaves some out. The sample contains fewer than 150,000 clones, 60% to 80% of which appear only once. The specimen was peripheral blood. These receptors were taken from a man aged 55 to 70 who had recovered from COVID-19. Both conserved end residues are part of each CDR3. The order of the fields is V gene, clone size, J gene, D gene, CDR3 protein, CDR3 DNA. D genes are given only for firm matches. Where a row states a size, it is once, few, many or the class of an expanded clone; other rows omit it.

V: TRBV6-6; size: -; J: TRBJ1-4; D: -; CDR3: CASRPPGGMSEKLFF; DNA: TGTGCCAGCAGGCCGCCGGGGGGGATGAGTGAAAAACTGTTTTTT
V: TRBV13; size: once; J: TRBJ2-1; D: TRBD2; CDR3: CASSSLVSGRGDNEQFF; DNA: TGTGCCAGCAGCTCCTTAGTTAGCGGGAGGGGCGACAATGAGCAGTTCTTC
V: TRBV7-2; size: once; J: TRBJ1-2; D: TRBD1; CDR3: CASSLGGTGLGYTF; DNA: TGTGCCAGCAGCTTAGGGGGGACAGGGTTGGGCTACACCTTC
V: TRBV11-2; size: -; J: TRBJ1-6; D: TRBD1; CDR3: CASSFRGATISPLHF; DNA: TGTGCCAGCAGCTTCAGGGGGGCGACTATTTCACCCCTCCACTTT
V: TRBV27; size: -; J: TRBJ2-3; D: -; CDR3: CASSFRGYTQYF; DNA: TGTGCCAGCAGTTTTCGAGGGTATACGCAGTATTTT
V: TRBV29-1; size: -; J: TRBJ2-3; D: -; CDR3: CSVEQVAGTSTDTQYF; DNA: TGCAGCGTTGAACAGGTGGCAGGTACTAGCACAGATACGCAGTATTTT
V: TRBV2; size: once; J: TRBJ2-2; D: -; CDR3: CASSEPGAVGNTGELFF; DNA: TGTGCCAGCAGTGAACCAGGGGCTGTAGGAAACACCGGGGAGCTGTTTTTT
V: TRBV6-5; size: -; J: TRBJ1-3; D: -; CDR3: CASSFGSPGNTIYF; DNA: TGTGCCAGCAGTTTCGGGAGTCCTGGAAACACCATATATTTT
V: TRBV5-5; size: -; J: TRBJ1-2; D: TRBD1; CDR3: CASSPGQGGSGLYGYTF; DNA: TGTGCCAGCAGCCCAGGACAGGGGGGCTCCGGGCTCTATGGCTACACCTTC
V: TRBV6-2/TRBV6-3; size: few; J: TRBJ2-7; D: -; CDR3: CASSYNARTYEQYF; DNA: TGTGCCAGCAGTTACAACGCCAGAACCTACGAGCAGTACTTC
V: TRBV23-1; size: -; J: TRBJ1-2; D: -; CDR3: CASSQSYRGTF; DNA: TGCGCCAGCAGTCAATCCTACCGAGGCACCTTC
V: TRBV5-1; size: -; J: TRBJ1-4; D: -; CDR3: CASRTTSNEKLFF; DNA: TGCGCCAGCAGGACGACTTCTAATGAAAAACTGTTTTTT